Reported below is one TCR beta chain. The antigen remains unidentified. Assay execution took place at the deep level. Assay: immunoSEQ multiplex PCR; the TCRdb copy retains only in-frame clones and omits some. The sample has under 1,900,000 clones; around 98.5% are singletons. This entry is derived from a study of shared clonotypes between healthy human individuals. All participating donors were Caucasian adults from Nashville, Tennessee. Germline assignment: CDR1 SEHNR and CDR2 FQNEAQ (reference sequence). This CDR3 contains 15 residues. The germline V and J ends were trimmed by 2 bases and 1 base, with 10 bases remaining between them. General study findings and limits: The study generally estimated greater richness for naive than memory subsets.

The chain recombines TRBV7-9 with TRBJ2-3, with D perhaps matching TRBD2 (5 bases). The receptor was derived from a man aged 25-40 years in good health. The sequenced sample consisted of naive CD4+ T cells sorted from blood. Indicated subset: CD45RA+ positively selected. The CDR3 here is CASSLSSRRTDTQYF. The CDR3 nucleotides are TGTGCCAGCAGCTTATCTAGCAGACGCACAGATACGCAGTATTTT.